The 32 T cell receptor beta chains listed next were all sequenced from one sample in a study of T-cell memory formation after mild COVID-19. TCRdb called the 5' RACE reads again in MiXCR, with one record for every CDR3 protein. The sample holds hundreds of thousands of distinct CDR3 sequences, around an eighth seen once. The sample consisted of PBMCs or a T cell subset sorted from them (not recorded which). The receptors stem from a man aged 18 to 30 who had mild COVID-19 (a few samples of this study predate the infection). Cell type and time point are not known.

The chain combines TRBV20-1 with TRBJ1-2; D is possibly TRBD1 (6 bases). The CDR3 has 13 amino acids. Germline CDR1 and CDR2: DFQATT and SNEGSKA (reference sequence). The V end lost 6 bases, the J end lost 4 bases, and 15 bases lay between the germline ends. The CDR3 DNA reads as TGCAGTGCCCAAAGGGGACAAGGCTATGGCTACACCTTC. Amino acid sequence: CSAQRGQGYGYTF.

Only a few counts were recorded for this clonotype. V gene TRBV6-2 or TRBV6-3 combines with J gene TRBJ2-3, with D perhaps given as TRBD1 or TRBD2 (5 bases each). This CDR3 spans 17 amino acids. Germline V gene lookup returns CDR1 MNHEY and CDR2 SVGEGT. Trimming cost V 6 bases and J 0 bases, with 19 bases left between them. This chain's CDR3 is CASRPLLQGPSTDTQYF. CDR3 DNA sequence: TGTGCCAGCAGGCCCCTCCTCCAGGGACCTAGCACAGATACGCAGTATTTT.

The rearrangement links TRBV19 to TRBJ1-5, with D perhaps matching TRBD1 (6 bases). This CDR3 has 14 amino acids. V lost 6 bases to trimming and J lost 6 bases, with 15 bases between them. CDR1 is LNHDA, CDR2 SQIVND, per germline (reference sequence). Here the CDR3 reads CASSGTWGVQPQHF. CDR3 nucleotide sequence: TGTGCCAGTAGCGGGACATGGGGAGTTCAGCCCCAGCATTTT. The full variable domain, its missing parts supplied by reference TRBV19 and TRBJ1-5, is DGGITQSPKYLFRKEGQNVTLSCEQNLNHDAMYWYRQDPGQGLRLIYYSQIVNDFQKGDIAEGYSVSREKKESFPLTVTSAQKNPTAFYLCASSGTWGVQPQHFGDGTRLSIL.

This clonotype was found many times. The chain combines TRBV6-6 with TRBJ2-1; 7 bases are a match to TRBD2. J gave up 0 bases and V 6 bases, and 2 bases lay outside the gene matches. The CDR3 length is 14 residues. The germline gives CDR1 MNHNY, CDR2 SVGAGI (reference sequence). The CDR3 loop reads CASSRGSSYNEQFF. Here the CDR3 DNA reads TGTGCCAGCAGCCGCGGGAGCTCCTACAATGAGCAGTTCTTC.

In its sample, this clonotype was seen a few times. This chain joins TRBV20-1 and TRBJ2-1; D might be TRBD1 or TRBD2, each matching 6 bases. Trimming removed 6 bases from V and 5 bases from J, with 14 bases in between. The CDR3 is 13 amino acids. The germline CDR1 and CDR2 sequences are DFQATT and SNEGSKA (reference sequence). The CDR3: CSADRGPDNEQFF. The CDR3 DNA sequence: TGCAGTGCCGACCGGGGGCCGGACAATGAGCAGTTCTTC.

This clonotype was detected only a few times. The V gene is TRBV7-3, the J gene TRBJ2-7, with D possibly TRBD1 on 6 matching bases. The CDR3 runs to 18 residues. Germline V gives CDR1 SGHTA, CDR2 FQGTGA. V lost 4 bases and J 0 bases, leaving 22 bases between the germline ends. The CDR3 is CASSYTKDLRGSSYEQYF. The CDR3 coding sequence is TGTGCCAGCAGCTATACAAAGGACCTAAGGGGGAGCTCCTACGAGCAGTACTTC.

The genes are TRBV30 and TRBJ2-7; D is uncertain. CDR3 size: 12 residues. The germline V gene encodes CDR1 GTSNPN and CDR2 SVGIG (reference sequence). The germline V and J ends were trimmed by 1 base and 3 bases, with 7 bases remaining between them. CDR3 in DNA: TGTGCCTGGAGTGGGAACAACTACGAGCAGTACTTC. This translates into CAWSGNNYEQYF.

The rearrangement joins TRBV5-4 to TRBJ2-1; weak D call: TRBD1 (6 bases). Trimming took off 0 bases at V and 7 bases at J, with 14 bases between the two ends. Germline lookup yields CDR1 SGHNT and CDR2 YYREEE (reference sequence). This CDR3 contains 15 residues. The CDR3 nucleotides read TGTGCCAGCAGCTTGGCACAGGGCAGAGGGAATGAGCAGTTCTTC. It translates to CASSLAQGRGNEQFF.

The CDR3: CAIRPSGGPPQRGELFF. CDR3 DNA: TGTGCCATCAGGCCTAGCGGGGGACCCCCCCAGAGAGGGGAGCTGTTTTTT. The chain couples TRBV10-3 to TRBJ2-2, with TRBD2 matching 10 bases. This CDR3 comprises 17 residues. The germline V gene encodes CDR1 ENHRY and CDR2 SYGVKD. The junction had 15 bases not matched to a gene; V was cut back by 6 bases and J by 8 bases.

This rearrangement joins TRBV3-1 to TRBJ2-7; TRBD2 matches at 9 bases. Germline-derived CDR1 and CDR2 are LGHDT and YNNKEL (reference sequence). Trimming took 1 base from V and 0 from J; bases not matched to a gene: 4. The CDR3 is made up of 16 amino acids. CDR3 DNA: TGTGCCAGCAGCCAAGGTAGCGGGGGCCGCTCCTACGAGCAGTACTTC. Its translation: CASSQGSGGRSYEQYF.

The V call is TRBV6-5, the J call TRBJ2-5, with D possibly called TRBD1 or TRBD2 (5 bases each). CDR1 is MNHEY and CDR2 is SVGAGI in the germline V gene. V shed 3 bases and J shed 4 bases, with 15 bases lying between them. CDR3 length equals 15 residues. The CDR3, as DNA: TGTGCCAGCAGTTATAGCGACAGCATGGTAGAGACCCAGTACTTC. Amino acid sequence: CASSYSDSMVETQYF.

The chain links TRBV12-5 to TRBJ2-1, with D maybe TRBD1 (6 bases). Germline V lookup: CDR1 LGHNT, CDR2 FRNRAP. V was pared by 6 bases and J by 10 bases, with 19 bases between. This CDR3 comprises 14 residues. The CDR3 loop reads CASGSSYRVREQFF. The CDR3 nucleotides read TGTGCTAGTGGGTCCTCCTACAGGGTTAGGGAGCAGTTCTTC.

The rearrangement uses TRBV4-3 and TRBJ2-4; D is perhaps TRBD1 (6 bases). V lost 0 bases, J lost 7 bases, and 19 bases lay in between. The length of the CDR3 is 17 residues. Germline CDR1 LGHNA, CDR2 YSLEER. The CDR3 nucleotides read TGCGCCAGCAGCCAAGATTCCGCCACAGGGTACGCTAACATTCAGTACTTC. It is translated as CASSQDSATGYANIQYF.

This sequence joins TRBV6-5 and TRBJ2-1, with a weak D call TRBD1 (6 bases). V lost 5 bases and J 8 bases, leaving 10 bases between the germline ends. The CDR3 sequence is 12 residues long. Germline CDR1 is MNHEY and CDR2 is SVGAGI. CDR3 in amino acids: CASSIQGYEQFF. The CDR3 nucleotides read TGTGCCAGCAGTATACAGGGTTATGAGCAGTTCTTC.

This clonotype showed up just a few times. The V gene is TRBV27, the J gene TRBJ2-3, with TRBD2 identical over 13 bases. CDR1 MNHEY and CDR2 SMNVEV come from the germline V gene (reference sequence). The V gene end was trimmed by 6 bases and the J gene end by 4 bases; junction bases not matched to a gene: 4. The CDR3 has 15 amino acids. The CDR3: CASRRLAGGSDTQYF. Here the CDR3 DNA reads TGTGCCAGCAGACGACTAGCGGGGGGCTCAGATACGCAGTATTTT.

The rearrangement joins TRBV7-9 to TRBJ1-6; the D gene is possibly TRBD1 (5 bases). The CDR3 runs to 15 residues. Trimming left V 2 bases short and J 5 bases short, with 10 bases between. Germline V CDR1 and CDR2: SEHNR, FQNEAQ (reference sequence). The CDR3 spells CASSLSGGNNSPLHF. For the CDR3, the DNA is TGTGCCAGCAGCTTATCCGGGGGTAATAATTCACCCCTCCACTTT. Filled out from reference TRBV7-9 and TRBJ1-6, the complete variable domain reads DTGVSQNPRHKITKRGQNVTFRCDPISEHNRLYWYRQTLGQGPEFLTYFQNEAQLEKSRLLSDRFSAERPKGSFSTLEIQRTEQGDSAMYLCASSLSGGNNSPLHFGNGTRLTVT.

This clonotype was found many times. The chain recombines TRBV7-2 with TRBJ2-3; no definite D call. The V gene's germline CDR1 is SGHTA and CDR2 FQGNSA. Trimming took off 0 bases at V and 5 bases at J, with 6 bases between the two ends. The CDR3 is made up of 13 amino acids. This chain's CDR3 is CASSLAGEDTQYF. CDR3 bases: TGTGCCAGCAGCTTAGCTGGGGAAGATACGCAGTATTTT.

The chain recombines TRBV7-9 with TRBJ1-3; the D gene is possibly TRBD1 (6 bases). Germline V gene data show CDR1 as SEHNR and CDR2 as FQNEAQ (reference sequence). The germline V and J ends were trimmed by 3 bases and 8 bases, with 11 bases remaining between them. This CDR3 spans 13 amino acids. CDR3 in amino acids: CASSFKGVDTIYF. CDR3 in DNA: TGTGCCAGCAGCTTTAAGGGGGTCGACACCATATATTTT.

This sequence joins TRBV7-8 and TRBJ2-7; perhaps TRBD1 as D (6 bases). Trimming removed 6 bases from V and 3 bases from J, with 18 bases in between. Germline lookup yields CDR1 SGHVS and CDR2 FQNEAQ. The CDR3 covers 15 residues. Written as DNA, the CDR3 is TGTGCCAGCAGTTTCGGGGACACGACCTACTACGAGCAGTACTTC. The encoded protein is CASSFGDTTYYEQYF.

The chain links TRBV28 to TRBJ2-7; possibly TRBD1 for D (5 bases). The CDR3 consists of 14 residues. V was pared by 7 bases and J by 8 bases, with 21 bases between. Germline V gives CDR1 MDHEN, CDR2 SYDVKM. The CDR3 coding sequence is TGTGCCAGCACAAAGACAGAATCTGGATTGAAGCAGTACGTC. It specifies CASTKTESGLKQYV.

The chain uses TRBV11-3 and TRBJ2-5; tentative D call: TRBD1 (7 bases). Germline CDR1 is SGHNT and CDR2 is YENEEA. Trimming removed 5 bases from V and 2 bases from J, with 15 bases in between. CDR3 length equals 15 residues. Here the CDR3 DNA reads TGTGCCAGCAGCCAGGGGGGCAGAAGGCAAGAGACCCAGTACTTC. The encoded protein is CASSQGGRRQETQYF.

This clonotype was seen a few times. The chain links TRBV11-2 to TRBJ2-3, with a possible D match to TRBD2 (7 bases). V gave up 7 bases and J gave up 0 bases, with 17 bases separating them. The germline V gene has CDR1 SGHAT and CDR2 FQNNGV. There are 16 residues in the CDR3. The DNA of the CDR3 is TGTGCCAGCACCCTATGGGGGGGGGCTAGCACAGATACGCAGTATTTT. Translated, it gives CASTLWGGASTDTQYF. Drawing the rest from reference TRBV11-2 and TRBJ2-3, the complete variable domain is EAGVAQSPRYKIIEKRQSVAFWCNPISGHATLYWYQQILGQGPKLLIQFQNNGVVDDSQLPKDRFSAERLKGVDSTLKIQPAKLEDSAVYLCASTLWGGASTDTQYFGPGTRLTVL.

The CDR3 loop reads CASSLEVAGTDTQYF. CDR3 DNA: TGCGCCAGCAGCTTGGAGGTAGCGGGCACAGATACGCAGTATTTT. The chain combines TRBV5-1 with TRBJ2-3, with TRBD2 as a possible D gene (6 bases). V was pared by 0 bases and J by 1 base, with 9 bases between. Germline values: CDR1 SGHRS, CDR2 YFSETQ. This CDR3 is built from 15 residues.

In this sample, this clonotype turned up once. This chain connects TRBV12-3 or TRBV12-4 to TRBJ2-7; 7 bases are shared with TRBD2. The CDR3 contains 12 residues. Trimming took 8 bases from V and 6 from J; bases not matched to a gene: 7. The CDR3 region has the DNA TGTGCCAGCCTCGGCGGCGGGGGCGAGCAGTACTTC. Translation gives CASLGGGGEQYF.

The rearrangement joins TRBV5-4 to TRBJ2-3; D is possibly TRBD1 (6 bases). CDR1 SGHNT and CDR2 YYREEE come from the germline V gene (reference sequence). The germline V and J ends were trimmed by 6 bases and 5 bases, with 19 bases remaining between them. The CDR3 is 15 amino acids. For the CDR3, the DNA is TGTGCCAGCACCCCATACACAATCAGGGGAGATACGCAGTATTTT. This gives the protein CASTPYTIRGDTQYF.

The chain joins TRBV14 to TRBJ2-7; a possible D gene is TRBD1 (6 bases). The CDR3 covers 14 residues. The germline gives CDR1 SGHDN, CDR2 FVKESK. Trimming took 4 bases from V and 7 from J, leaving 17 bases between them. This CDR3 is CASSRGQHYEEQYF. For the CDR3, the DNA is TGTGCCAGCAGCCGGGGGCAGCACTACGAGGAGCAGTACTTC.

The rearrangement joins TRBV11-3 to TRBJ2-1, with D perhaps matching TRBD2 (7 bases). The ends were cut back, 5 bases at V and 10 bases at J, with 15 bases in the middle. From germline, CDR1 is SGHNT and CDR2 YENEEA. The CDR3 totals 13 residues. CDR3 sequence reads: CASSPAGAREQFF. Here the CDR3 DNA reads TGTGCCAGCAGCCCTGCGGGGGCTAGGGAGCAGTTCTTC.

V and J are TRBV20-1 and TRBJ2-7; D not certain. CDR1 DFQATT and CDR2 SNEGSKA come from the germline V gene (reference sequence). The CDR3 loop spans 13 amino acids. The ends were cut back, 0 bases at V and 2 bases at J, with 8 bases in the middle. This CDR3 reads CSARDAIPYEQYF. Here the CDR3 DNA reads TGCAGTGCTAGAGATGCAATACCCTACGAGCAGTACTTC.

V and J are TRBV9 and TRBJ2-1, with TRBD2 matching over 9 bases. Trimming removed 2 bases from V and 4 bases from J; junction bases left unmatched: 1. This CDR3 is built from 14 residues. Germline loops: CDR1 SGDLS, CDR2 YYNGEE. This CDR3 is CASSVTSGYNEQFF. In nucleotides, the CDR3 is TGTGCCAGCAGCGTGACTAGCGGTTACAATGAGCAGTTCTTC.

This clonotype was seen more than once but under ten times. V and J are TRBV30 and TRBJ1-5; D gene unclear. The CDR3 extends over 14 amino acids. V lost 1 base and J lost 5, with 12 bases in between. From germline, CDR1 is GTSNPN and CDR2 SVGIG (reference sequence). CDR3 in amino acids: CAWSEAIAHQPQHF. CDR3 DNA: TGTGCCTGGAGTGAGGCCATTGCTCATCAGCCCCAGCATTTT.

CDR3 nucleotide sequence: TGCGCCAGCAGCCTCATGACAGGGGATGACGGGGAGCTGTTTTTT. This gives the protein CASSLMTGDDGELFF. The V and J genes are TRBV5-1 and TRBJ2-2, with 8 bases lining up with TRBD1. J gave up 7 bases and V 4 bases, and 9 bases lay outside the gene matches. The germline gives CDR1 SGHRS, CDR2 YFSETQ. This CDR3 spans 15 amino acids.

This clonotype has more than one count but fewer than ten. V gene TRBV11-2 combines with J gene TRBJ2-3; D gene ambiguous. The CDR3 contains 14 residues. Germline values: CDR1 SGHAT, CDR2 FQNNGV. The ends were cut back, 3 bases at V and 2 bases at J, with 9 bases in the middle. CDR3 in amino acids: CASSLDRHTDTQYF. DNA for the CDR3: TGTGCCAGCAGCTTGGACCGTCACACAGATACGCAGTATTTT.